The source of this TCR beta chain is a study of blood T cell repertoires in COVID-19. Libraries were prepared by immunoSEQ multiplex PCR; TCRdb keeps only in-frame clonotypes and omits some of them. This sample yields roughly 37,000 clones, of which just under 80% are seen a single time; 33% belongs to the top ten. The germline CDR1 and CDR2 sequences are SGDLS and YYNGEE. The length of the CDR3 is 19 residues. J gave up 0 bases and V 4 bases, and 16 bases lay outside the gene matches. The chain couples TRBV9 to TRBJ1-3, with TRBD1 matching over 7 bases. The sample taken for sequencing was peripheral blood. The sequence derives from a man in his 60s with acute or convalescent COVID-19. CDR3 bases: TGTGCCAGCAGCCAAAGGAGTTCGGGACAGTGGAGCTCTGGAAACACCATATATTTT. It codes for CASSQRSSGQWSSGNTIYF.